A single sample gave rise to the 24 T cell receptor beta chains below, sequenced in a study of regulatory T cells in long-lasting Graves disease. The sample's time point: newly diagnosed GD, antithyroid drugs for less than 3 months. Construction of the TCR library relied on RNA isolated from PBMCs. With iRepertoire HTBI primers and Arm-PCR of CDR3 regions, TCR beta libraries were built. TCRdb processed the multiplex PCR reads anew with MiXCR; each CDR3 protein has one entry. Among about 460,000 distinct CDR3 sequences listed, about 15% were seen once. These sequences were also reported in another study, on T cells in Graves' hyperthyroidism and ophthalmopathy.

The specimen comprised peripheral blood mononuclear cells (PBMCs), sampled at new diagnosis, from a patient treated with antithyroid drugs. These receptors came from a woman between 45 and 60 years old with Graves disease.

This chain connects TRBV10-3 to TRBJ2-2; the D is unclear. The germline V gene encodes CDR1 ENHRY and CDR2 SYGVKD. CDR3 size: 14 residues. V was cut by 7 bases and J by 3 bases, with 12 bases left in between. The chain's CDR3 is CAITSDRYTGELFF. In DNA, the CDR3 is TGTGCCATCACCTCGGACCGGTACACCGGGGAGCTGTTTTTT.

This clonotype was counted many times. The rearrangement uses TRBV28 and TRBJ2-7, with a weak D call TRBD1 (5 bases). Germline V gene sequence: CDR1 MDHEN, CDR2 SYDVKM. The CDR3 runs to 20 residues. V was pared by 5 bases and J by 3 bases, with 32 bases between. CDR3 bases: TGTGCCAGCAGTCCCCTTGGGAAGGCAGGGTTTTTAGGTTTCGGCTACGAGCAGTACTTC. It is translated as CASSPLGKAGFLGFGYEQYF.

This clonotype was picked up a small number of times. DNA of the CDR3: TGTGCCAGCTACGACGTTGCGACTAGCTACGAGCAGTACTTC. Its protein product is CASYDVATSYEQYF. The chain uses TRBV6-2 or TRBV6-3 and TRBJ2-7; tentatively, D is TRBD2 (6 bases). The CDR3 is made up of 14 amino acids. The germline gives CDR1 MNHEY, CDR2 SVGEGT. V lost 8 bases and J lost 3, with 17 bases in between.

On this clonotype itself: Mismatch with germline at one junction end may stem from a read error. The gene calls are TRBV5-1 and TRBJ1-6, with D hard to call. CDR1 and CDR2 (germline): SGHRS, YFSETQ. This CDR3 spans 15 amino acids. CDR3 loop: CASSLLEAGESPLHF. The CDR3 nucleotides read TGTGCCAGCAGCTTGTTGGAGGCCGGGGAGTCACCCCTCCACTTT.

This clonotype was found a few times. This chain connects TRBV29-1 to TRBJ2-7, with D perhaps matching TRBD1 (5 bases). The CDR3 is 14 amino acids. V lost 2 bases, J lost 6 bases, and 17 bases lay in between. Per germline, CDR1 SQVTM and CDR2 ANQGSEA. CDR3 coding DNA: TGCAGCGTTGAATCTCTCGACAGTTTGGGCGAGCAGTACTTC. This translates into CSVESLDSLGEQYF.

The rearrangement joins TRBV3-1 to TRBJ2-1; 9 bases agree with TRBD2. This CDR3 contains 16 residues. The V segment lost 1 base and the J segment 8 bases; nucleotides outside the gene matches: 9. CDR1 is LGHDT, CDR2 YNNKEL, per germline (reference sequence). The CDR3 nucleotides are TGTGCCAGCAGCCAAGGCTGGGGACTAGCAACCGATGAGCAGTTCTTC. Its translation: CASSQGWGLATDEQFF.

The table lists this clonotype with many counts. The rearrangement joins TRBV28 to TRBJ2-6; tentatively, D is TRBD2 (6 bases). The CDR3 length is 18 residues. Trimming cost V 7 bases and J 2 bases, with 21 bases left between them. Looked up from germline, CDR1 is MDHEN and CDR2 is SYDVKM. CDR3: CASTSEGRGRAGANVLTF. CDR3 DNA sequence: TGTGCCAGCACCTCGGAGGGTAGGGGCAGAGCTGGGGCCAACGTCCTGACTTTC.

Concerning this clonotype itself: Since the CDR3 does not end with the conserved phenylalanine or tryptophan, this likely comes from a read error. The chain carries TRBV20-1 and TRBJ1-2; no firm D call. Germline values: CDR1 DFQATT, CDR2 SNEGSKA (reference sequence). V lost 3 bases and J 5 bases, leaving 16 bases between the germline ends. The CDR3 is 14 residues long. CDR3 residues: CSARDGLVRYGYTL. DNA for the CDR3: TGCAGTGCTAGGGACGGACTAGTTCGTTATGGCTACACCCTC.

This clonotype was picked up many times. This chain connects TRBV9 to TRBJ2-1, with 8 positions matching TRBD2. CDR1 is SGDLS and CDR2 is YYNGEE in the germline V gene. This CDR3 region has 14 residues. V gave up 0 bases and J gave up 5 bases; unmatched junction bases: 1. This CDR3 is CASSVDGGDNEQFF. CDR3 nucleotides: TGTGCCAGCAGCGTAGACGGGGGGGACAATGAGCAGTTCTTC.

This clonotype was counted ten times or more. V usage is TRBV9 and J usage is TRBJ2-7; weak D call: TRBD2 (6 bases). The CDR3 covers 15 residues. The V gene's germline CDR1 is SGDLS and CDR2 YYNGEE. The V and J ends lost 0 bases and 3 bases respectively, with 13 bases between them. This CDR3 is CASSVGSSENYEQYF. CDR3 sequence (DNA): TGTGCCAGCAGCGTAGGATCTAGCGAAAACTACGAGCAGTACTTC.

This clonotype appeared many times. This chain links TRBV2 with TRBJ1-2; TRBD1 matches 8 bases. The CDR3 totals 17 residues. V was clipped by 4 bases and J by 4 bases; unmatched bases: 14. CDR1 is SNHLY and CDR2 is FYNNEI in the germline V gene. The CDR3 nucleotides read TGTGCCAGCAGTGTTGGAGTCAGGGGGCGGACTGGCTATGGCTACACCTTC. Translation: CASSVGVRGRTGYGYTF.

Comment on this clonotype: This sequence may be a read error, since a much larger clone differs from it by one base. The chain has TRBV3-1 and TRBJ2-5; D not resolved. The V end was cut by 6 bases, the J end by 0 bases, with 5 bases between. This CDR3 is 12 amino acids long. CDR1 and CDR2 from the germline V gene are LGHDT and YNNKEL (reference sequence). The CDR3: CASRQYQETQYF. In nucleotides, the CDR3 is TGTGCCAGCAGACAGTACCAAGAGACCCAGTACTTC.

This chain joins TRBV30 and TRBJ1-2, with D possibly matching TRBD1 (5 bases). The CDR3 length is 13 residues. The germline V and J ends were trimmed by 0 bases and 4 bases, with 9 bases remaining between them. CDR1 is GTSNPN and CDR2 is SVGIG in the germline V gene (reference sequence). DNA for the CDR3: TGTGCCTGGAGTGTTGGCAGGGTCTATGGCTACACCTTC. It encodes CAWSVGRVYGYTF.

CDR3 amino acids: CASKEQLANYGYTF. For the CDR3, the DNA is TGTGCCAGCAAGGAGCAACTAGCTAACTATGGCTACACCTTC. The chain joins TRBV28 to TRBJ1-2, with D uncertain. Germline CDR1 MDHEN, CDR2 SYDVKM. The V gene lost 7 bases and the J gene lost 0 bases, with 12 bases spanning the gap. This CDR3 is 14 amino acids long.

This clonotype was seen only a few times. This chain uses TRBV19 with TRBJ1-1; D is uncertain. V lost 1 base, J lost 6 bases, and 9 bases lay in between. Per the germline V gene, CDR1 is LNHDA and CDR2 is SQIVND (reference sequence). The CDR3 extends over 13 amino acids. The chain's CDR3 is CASSIGLDSEAFF. DNA for the CDR3: TGTGCCAGTAGTATAGGGCTTGACTCTGAAGCTTTCTTT.

V and J are TRBV28 and TRBJ1-4; D ambiguous. This CDR3 spans 11 amino acids. Germline assignment: CDR1 MDHEN and CDR2 SYDVKM. With 8 bases removed from V and 8 bases from J, the gap between germline ends came to 9 bases. The CDR3 loop is CASASEEKLFF. The CDR3 DNA follows: TGTGCCAGCGCTTCGGAGGAAAAACTGTTTTTT.

The chain links TRBV6-2 or TRBV6-3 to TRBJ1-1, with TRBD1 matching over 11 bases. V trimming: 2 bases; J trimming: 0 bases; junction bases outside the gene matches: 8. The CDR3 has 18 amino acids. Germline CDR1 and CDR2: MNHEY and SVGEGT. CDR3 residues: CASSYGGTGGGLNTEAFF. The CDR3 nucleotides are TGTGCCAGCAGTTACGGTGGGACAGGGGGGGGATTGAACACTGAAGCTTTCTTT.

J is TRBJ2-3 and V is TRBV14; no reliable D call. V lost 1 base and J lost 8, with 13 bases in between. Germline assignment: CDR1 SGHDN and CDR2 FVKESK. The CDR3 totals 14 residues. In nucleotides, the CDR3 is TGTGCCAGCAGCCAAGTTTTAGCTCCCGCTACGCAGTATTTT. Its protein product is CASSQVLAPATQYF.

The chain links TRBV12-3 or TRBV12-4 to TRBJ2-3, with a tentative D call TRBD2 (5 bases). The CDR3 runs to 15 residues. Trimming shortened V by 6 bases and J by 0 bases, and 13 bases separated the two germline ends. CDR3 DNA sequence: TGTGCCAGCAGCCTGTCTCCGGGAAGCACAGATACGCAGTATTTT. Protein sequence: CASSLSPGSTDTQYF.

The DNA of the CDR3 is TGTGCCAGCAGTCAAACCGGGGTACTCCTCTATAATTCACCCCTCCACTTT. It codes for CASSQTGVLLYNSPLHF. This sequence joins TRBV27 and TRBJ1-6, with D unresolved. From germline, CDR1 is MNHEY and CDR2 SMNVEV (reference sequence). This CDR3 region has 17 residues. The V end was cut by 5 bases, the J end by 3 bases, with 17 bases between.

As for this clonotype: This sequence is one base from a far larger clone and is likely a read error. V and J are TRBV11-3 and TRBJ2-3; 12 bases fit TRBD2. Germline CDR1 SGHNT, CDR2 YENEEA. Germline trimming cut 4 bases from V and 7 bases from J; bases unmatched to any gene: 3. The CDR3 is 14 amino acids. This chain's CDR3 is CASSSGLAGNTQYF. CDR3 in DNA: TGTGCCAGCAGCTCCGGACTAGCGGGAAATACGCAGTATTTT.

This clonotype occurred many times. Here the CDR3 reads CASRGLAGKPYEQYF. For the CDR3, the DNA is TGTGCCAGCAGAGGGTTAGCGGGAAAGCCCTACGAGCAGTACTTC. The gene calls are TRBV7-9 and TRBJ2-7, with 8 bases matching TRBD2. The germline V gene encodes CDR1 SEHNR and CDR2 FQNEAQ (reference sequence). The CDR3 spans 15 residues. V was clipped by 6 bases and J by 2 bases; unmatched bases: 9.

This clonotype was seen at least ten times. This chain uses TRBV19 with TRBJ2-7; a possible D gene is TRBD2 (5 bases). Germline CDR1 LNHDA, CDR2 SQIVND (reference sequence). The CDR3 sequence is 13 residues long. V gave up 6 bases and J gave up 6 bases, with 15 bases separating them. CDR3 in DNA: TGTGCCAGTAGCGAGGGTATACTGGGCGAGCAGTACTTC. Translation: CASSEGILGEQYF.

This clonotype was seen repeatedly, ten times or more. The chain is built from TRBV7-9 and TRBJ2-4; 10 bases align to TRBD2. Germline V lookup: CDR1 SEHNR, CDR2 FQNEAQ (reference sequence). Trimming took 3 bases from V and 0 from J; bases not matched to a gene: 23. The length of the CDR3 is 23 residues. The CDR3 is CASSFSTHSGTSESVAAKNIQYF. The CDR3 DNA reads as TGTGCCAGCAGCTTCTCAACCCATTCCGGGACTAGCGAATCTGTTGCAGCCAAAAACATTCAGTACTTC.